The 10 T cell receptor beta chains below all came from one sample that was sequenced in a study of T cell repertoires in cytomegalovirus infection. The antigens these receptors bind are not known. TCRdb re-analysed the reads in MiXCR, keeping a single row per CDR3 protein. The sample yields hundreds of thousands of distinct CDR3 sequences, around 31% seen once. The specimen was cultured CD8+ T cells from PBMCs, collected from culture after CMV antigen stimulation. These receptors all come from a human donor in good health (CMV status not recorded). Some clones in this sample may be carry-over from other donors' samples.

A remark on this clonotype: A junction end diverges from the germline sequence, so it may reflect a read error. The CDR3 DNA is TGTGTCAGCATGGCCCCCTGGGAGATAGAACAGCCCCAGCATTTT. This sequence encodes CVSMAPWEIEQPQHF. The chain employs TRBV6-1 and TRBJ1-5; D not certain. Germline CDR1 is MNHNS and CDR2 is SASEGT. This CDR3 comprises 15 residues.

The rearrangement links TRBV10-3 to TRBJ1-2; 11 nucleotides align to TRBD1. This CDR3 has 16 amino acids. Germline V gene lookup returns CDR1 ENHRY and CDR2 SYGVKD. V was clipped by 3 bases and J by 3 bases; unmatched bases: 6. Here the CDR3 DNA reads TGTGCCATCAGTGACCCGGACAGGGGGCGCGACTATGGCTACACCTTC. It translates to CAISDPDRGRDYGYTF.

This clonotype was seen a handful of times. This chain links TRBV27 with TRBJ2-7; D is tentatively TRBD1 or TRBD2 (5 bases each). This CDR3 has 15 amino acids. Deletions cut 5 bases from V and 2 bases from J, with 16 bases between. Germline CDR1 is MNHEY and CDR2 is SMNVEV (reference sequence). Written as DNA, the CDR3 is TGTGCCAGCAGTCCCCCTAGCCAGGGACCCTACGAGCAGTACTTC. Translation: CASSPPSQGPYEQYF.

This clonotype occurred a few times. V gene TRBV12-3 or TRBV12-4 combines with J gene TRBJ1-5, with unresolved D. V was clipped by 10 bases and J by 2 bases, with 9 bases between them. This CDR3 contains 12 residues. The CDR3 spells CATHSGNQPQHF. The CDR3 DNA follows: TGTGCCACCCACTCTGGCAATCAGCCCCAGCATTTT.

The chain is built from TRBV27 and TRBJ2-5; 7 bases map to TRBD2. Germline V gives CDR1 MNHEY, CDR2 SMNVEV (reference sequence). The V segment lost 3 bases and the J segment 4 bases; nucleotides outside the gene matches: 8. The CDR3 has 15 residues. The CDR3 here is CASSFGRLAGETQYF. In DNA, the CDR3 is TGTGCCAGCAGTTTCGGGCGACTAGCCGGAGAGACCCAGTACTTC.

The chain recombines TRBV27 with TRBJ2-7; D gene unclear. Trimming removed 0 bases from V and 0 bases from J, with 12 bases in between. Germline loops: CDR1 MNHEY, CDR2 SMNVEV (reference sequence). CDR3 size: 16 residues. The chain's CDR3 is CASSLSKGYYSYEQYF. CDR3 nucleotides: TGTGCCAGCAGTTTATCGAAAGGGTACTACTCCTACGAGCAGTACTTC.

This clonotype was picked up a small number of times. The chain combines TRBV7-6 with TRBJ1-2; D not certain. V was cut by 5 bases and J by 0 bases, with 16 bases left in between. The CDR3 is 16 amino acids. Germline values: CDR1 SGHVS, CDR2 FNYEAQ. Written as DNA, the CDR3 is TGTGCCAGCAGCCCCTACCCCATACGCACTAACTATGGCTACACCTTC. Its protein is CASSPYPIRTNYGYTF. Combining the CDR3 with reference TRBV7-6 and TRBJ1-2 gives the whole variable domain GAGVSQSPRYKVTKRGQDVALRCDPISGHVSLYWYRQALGQGPEFLTYFNYEAQQDKSGLPNDRFSAERPEGSISTLTIQRTEQRDSAMYRCASSPYPIRTNYGYTFGSGTRLTVV.

The chain joins TRBV3-1 to TRBJ2-5, with 9 positions matching TRBD2. Trimming cost V 4 bases and J 4 bases; bases outside gene matches: 7. Germline CDR1 and CDR2: LGHDT and YNNKEL (reference sequence). The CDR3 has 15 amino acids. CDR3 DNA sequence: TGTGCCAGCAGCCTACCGGGACTAGCAGGAGAGACCCAGTACTTC. Protein sequence: CASSLPGLAGETQYF.

This clonotype was counted between two and nine times. The genes are TRBV12-3 or TRBV12-4 and TRBJ2-1, with a weak D call TRBD2 (5 bases). V was shortened by 4 bases and J by 2 bases, with 18 bases between the two germline ends. The CDR3 contains 17 residues. The CDR3 DNA reads TGTGCCAGCAGTTGGGAAGAACTCGACGGGACCTACAATGAGCAGTTCTTC. Its translation: CASSWEELDGTYNEQFF.

This clonotype was detected ten times or more. The CDR3 sequence: CASSLFLAINEQFF. The CDR3 region has the DNA TGTGCCAGCAGCCTCTTTCTAGCGATCAATGAGCAGTTCTTC. The rearrangement links TRBV7-2 to TRBJ2-1; possibly TRBD2 for D (6 bases). V lost 5 bases and J lost 6, with 14 bases in between. The CDR3 is 14 residues long. CDR1 and CDR2 from the germline V gene are SGHTA and FQGNSA.